This T cell receptor (beta chain) was sequenced in a study of blood T cell repertoires in COVID-19. About the study: Samples representing acute and convalescent COVID-19 were sourced from the United States, Italy and Spain. T cells, B-cell-depleted T cells, or PBMCs provided the cDNA or gDNA that served as material.

Original methodology: Scientists estimated how many nucleated cells there were by amplifying reference gene primers. Method: immunoSEQ multiplex PCR; TCRdb's copy keeps in-frame clones and lacks some. For V, J and clone size, that table is used; D and trimming come from the DNA. The table includes approximately 73,000 clones, approximately 89% detected once. The CDR3 has 17 residues. V gave up 0 bases and J gave up 5 bases; unmatched junction bases: 11. The germline V gene encodes CDR1 PRHDT and CDR2 FYEKMQ (reference sequence). This clonotype was sampled from a woman aged 55-75 years with acute or convalescent COVID-19. The sequenced material came from peripheral blood. The chain recombines TRBV13 with TRBJ2-5; TRBD1 matches at 8 bases. This CDR3 reads CASSLGAGSGGAETQYF. CDR3 coding DNA: TGTGCCAGCAGCTTAGGGGCCGGATCAGGGGGCGCCGAGACCCAGTACTTC. Variable domain in full (rest from reference TRBV13 and TRBJ2-5): AAGVIQSPRHLIKEKRETATLKCYPIPRHDTVYWYQQGPGQDPQFLISFYEKMQSDKGSIPDRFSAQQFSDYHSELNMSSLELGDSALYFCASSLGAGSGGAETQYFGPGTRLLVL.